These 14 T cell receptor beta chains were sequenced from one sample in a study of patients and donors after allogeneic stem cell transplantation. TCRdb reanalysed the RT-PCR reads using MiXCR and keeps one entry per CDR3 protein. The data contain roughly 880,000 distinct CDR3 sequences, roughly 18% of them singletons. Sequenced material: blood, either unsorted or a sorted T cell fraction (not recorded which). The receptors shown here come from a human donor who was either an allogeneic HSCT recipient or a stem cell or donor lymphocyte infusion donor (not recorded which). It is not recorded whose cells these are; they may come from a transplant donor.

There are many counts of this clonotype. The chain links TRBV5-1 to TRBJ1-1; possible D gene TRBD1, 6 bases. Trimming took 5 bases from V and 1 from J, leaving 9 bases between them. CDR1 is SGHRS and CDR2 is YFSETQ in the germline V gene. The CDR3 runs 13 residues. In DNA form, the CDR3 reads TGCGCCAGCAGGACAGGAGAGAACACTGAAGCTTTCTTT. It specifies CASRTGENTEAFF.

The chain carries TRBV7-2 and TRBJ2-3; TRBD2 is a possible D gene (5 bases). CDR1 is SGHTA and CDR2 is FQGNSA in the germline V gene. The CDR3 runs 16 residues. Trimming left V 5 bases short and J 6 bases short, with 21 bases between. The CDR3 nucleotides read TGTGCCAGCAGCCGAACCGCACTAGAGACTCTCGATACGCAGTATTTT. Translation gives CASSRTALETLDTQYF.

The genes are TRBV20-1 and TRBJ2-2, with TRBD2 matching over 11 bases. CDR1 DFQATT and CDR2 SNEGSKA come from the germline V gene (reference sequence). CDR3 length: 17 residues. Germline trimming cut 3 bases from V and 9 bases from J; bases unmatched to any gene: 15. CDR3: CSARGSGRASSRRELFF. The CDR3 DNA sequence: TGCAGTGCTAGGGGTAGCGGGAGGGCCTCGAGCAGGCGGGAGCTGTTTTTT.

The rearrangement uses TRBV30 and TRBJ1-1; a possible D gene is TRBD1 (5 bases). Germline CDR1 is GTSNPN and CDR2 is SVGIG (reference sequence). V lost 5 bases to trimming and J lost 10 bases, with 11 bases between them. The CDR3 consists of 10 residues. CDR3 in DNA: TGTGCCTGGGCGGGACCGGGAGCTTTCTTT. Residues: CAWAGPGAFF. Supplemented by reference TRBV30 and TRBJ1-1, the full variable domain reads SQTIHQWPATLVQPVGSPLSLECTVEGTSNPNLYWYRQAAGRGLQLLFYSVGIGQISSEVPQNLSASRPQDRQFILSSKKLLLSDSGFYLCAWAGPGAFFGQGTRLTVV.

This clonotype was counted between two and nine times. The chain is built from TRBV20-1 and TRBJ1-1; D unclear. The CDR3 is 14 amino acids. V shed 3 bases and J shed 9 bases, with 20 bases lying between them. From germline, CDR1 is DFQATT and CDR2 SNEGSKA (reference sequence). The CDR3 loop reads CSARPPGGAAKAFF. CDR3 sequence (DNA): TGCAGTGCTAGGCCCCCGGGCGGAGCGGCAAAAGCTTTCTTT.

The J gene is TRBJ1-4, the V gene TRBV2; TRBD1 is a possible D gene (6 bases). Trimming took 2 bases from V and 5 from J, leaving 12 bases between them. This CDR3 comprises 15 residues. Germline V gene data show CDR1 as SNHLY and CDR2 as FYNNEI. CDR3 residues: CASSERGTHNEKLFF. CDR3 DNA: TGTGCCAGCAGTGAAAGGGGGACACACAATGAAAAACTGTTTTTT. The whole variable domain, filled in from reference TRBV2 and TRBJ1-4, reads EPEVTQTPSHQVTQMGQEVILRCVPISNHLYFYWYRQILGQKVEFLVSFYNNEISEKSEIFDDQFSVERPDGSNFTLKIRSTKLEDSAMYFCASSERGTHNEKLFFGSGTQLSVL.

In its sample, this clonotype was seen a few times. The J gene is TRBJ2-3, the V gene TRBV7-3; D is uncertain. V was clipped by 2 bases and J by 5 bases, with 11 bases between them. CDR1 and CDR2 from the germline V gene are SGHTA and FQGTGA. This CDR3 contains 14 residues. CDR3 coding DNA: TGTGCCAGCAGCTTAGAGTGGTCAGGAGATACGCAGTATTTT. It translates to CASSLEWSGDTQYF.

This clonotype has a count of ten or more. This chain links TRBV12-3 or TRBV12-4 with TRBJ1-6, with D possibly TRBD1 on 5 matching bases. Trimming left V 5 bases short and J 7 bases short, with 9 bases between. The CDR3 spans 13 residues. CDR3 DNA: TGTGCCAGCAGTGGGACGGGCAATTCACCCCTCCACTTT. Residues: CASSGTGNSPLHF.

This clonotype came up a few times. The J gene is TRBJ2-7, the V gene TRBV20-1; 7 nucleotides match TRBD2. CDR3 length: 12 residues. V was clipped by 5 bases and J by 4 bases; unmatched bases: 5. Germline lookup yields CDR1 DFQATT and CDR2 SNEGSKA (reference sequence). CDR3 DNA sequence: TGCAGTGCTGGCGGGAGCGTGTACGAGCAGTACTTC. Translated: CSAGGSVYEQYF.

There are many counts of this clonotype. The chain is built from TRBV29-1 and TRBJ2-5; D is possibly TRBD2 (6 bases). This CDR3 contains 13 residues. Germline CDR1 reads SQVTM; CDR2 reads ANQGSEA. The V end lost 0 bases, the J end lost 5 bases, and 10 bases lay between the germline ends. CDR3 coding DNA: TGCAGCGTTGAAGACGGGGGTTTTGAGACCCAGTACTTC. Translated: CSVEDGGFETQYF.

DNA of the CDR3: TGTGCCAGCAGCCACTATCTCAAACAGAGCCACAATGAGCAGTTCTTC. Translated, it gives CASSHYLKQSHNEQFF. The chain couples TRBV7-2 to TRBJ2-1; no clear D gene. Germline assignment: CDR1 SGHTA and CDR2 FQGNSA. This CDR3 comprises 16 residues. V was shortened by 5 bases and J by 5 bases, with 19 bases between the two germline ends.

This sequence joins TRBV18 and TRBJ1-5; 9 positions match TRBD1. The CDR3 covers 15 residues. Germline lookup yields CDR1 KGHSH and CDR2 LQKENI. The V segment lost 6 bases and the J segment 5 bases; nucleotides outside the gene matches: 8. CDR3 sequence: CASSPGTGPYQPQHF. The CDR3 region has the DNA TGTGCCAGCTCGCCCGGGACAGGGCCTTATCAGCCCCAGCATTTT.

The V call is TRBV4-3, the J call TRBJ2-7; either TRBD1 or TRBD2 may supply D (6 bases each). The CDR3 runs 15 residues. The germline V and J ends were trimmed by 1 base and 1 base, with 11 bases remaining between them. CDR1 and CDR2 from the germline V gene are LGHNA and YSLEER. CDR3 sequence: CASSQGLGGSYEQYF. The CDR3 DNA follows: TGCGCCAGCAGCCAAGGTCTAGGGGGGTCCTACGAGCAGTACTTC.

This chain joins TRBV25-1 and TRBJ1-2; possible D gene TRBD1, 6 bases. The CDR3 loop spans 13 amino acids. Germline CDR1 and CDR2: MGHDK and SYGVNS. The ends were cut back, 6 bases at V and 3 bases at J, with 11 bases in the middle. The CDR3 DNA follows: TGTGCCAGCAGGACAGGCCCTGACTATGGCTACACCTTC. It encodes CASRTGPDYGYTF.